This T cell receptor beta chain was identified during a study of persistence of HIV-infected CD4 T cells (dated by TCRdb to 2020 to 2022). For the study in its entirety: The study isolated CMV- and HIV-1 Gag-responding CD4+ T cells from ART-treated individuals to examine antigen-driven clonal expansion of HIV-1-infected cells. Peripheral blood samples of up to roughly 180 mL were obtained at multiple time points, with the exception of a couple of participants, for whom leukapheresis was performed at a single time point. TCRbeta sequencing assessed the clonality of all cells in each sorted population, while proviral sequencing assessed the clonality of infected cells. The median time the participants had spent on suppressive ART was over 7 years. In the cross-participant TCR cluster analysis, 8 participants were included for CMV and roughly seven participants were included for Gag.

Regarding this clone: The antigen this receptor binds is unknown. Base qualities are not at hand, and no much larger clone is one base apart.

As encoded in the germline V gene, CDR1 is MNHNS while CDR2 is SASEGT. The CDR3 contains 12 residues, cysteine and phenylalanine counted. CDR3 DNA only is kept here, 36 bases in frame from base 1. V sheds 2 bases and J sheds 13 bases, leaving 9 bases between their ends. TCRbeta repertoires were sequenced from genomic DNA with the immunoSEQ hsTCRB assay version 4 in survey mode. Genomic DNA was diluted to about 10 ng/uL, and up to 1 ug per sample was used for TCRbeta sequencing. The study's own analysis went as follows. TCRbeta data analysis was done in ImmunoSeq Analyzer 3.0, and diversity was calculated on productive nucleotide rearrangements. Using the Immunarch R package, lower-bound TCR diversity was estimated with the improved Chao index and clonality was estimated with the Gini coefficient. Nucleotide rearrangements that differed but encoded the same CDR3beta amino acid sequence were counted as separate clonotypes. Differential abundance analysis identified TCRbeta sequences significantly enriched in antigen-responding cells relative to anti-CD3/anti-CD28-activated cells. Using predicted peptide-MHC specificity as the basis, GLIPH2 grouped TCRs into clusters, both for each participant individually and for the merged data sets that combined participants. TCRdb provides this immuneACCESS table in a form limited to in-frame rearrangements. Some clones are lacking; in checked studies, under half of them reflect an unresolved V gene, and why the rest are absent is not known. The V and J calls and the clone size are those of that table, but D and trimming were determined from the DNA. In all, the sample holds more than 30,000 clones, and roughly 80% of those were seen once. Of the sample, 1.5% to 2% falls within the top ten clones.

What the study reported, not specific to this receptor: Bulk TCR analyses could not be limited to the rare CMV-responding cells that actually contained HIV-1 proviruses. Significantly lower TCRbeta richness was observed in CMV- and Gag-responding cells than in anti-CD3/anti-CD28-responding cells, and higher oligoclonality was observed in CMV-responding cells than in CD3/CD28-stimulated and Gag-responding cells. Only a small number of individuals took part in the study, and the range of antigens tested was limited. Within the same sorted populations, TCR oligoclonality correlated with proviral oligoclonality. Degenerate expanded CDR3beta sequences were enriched in antigen-responding cells, suggesting convergent selection of CD4+ responses to CMV and Gag.

In light of the paper, this sample's treatment or condition label describes: suppressive antiretroviral therapy. Lysates of CMV-infected fibroblasts at 10 ug/mL were used to stimulate the cells. Nonresponding CD40L-negative CD69-negative CD45RO-high memory CD4+ T cells were sorted as memory populations depleted of antigen-responding cells. Participants were HIV-1-infected adults who started suppressive ART during chronic infection. Participants had undetectable plasma HIV-1 RNA below 50 copies/mL for at least 4 years. To be included, a participant needed positive CMV serology and a CD4+ T cell count above 400 cells/uL. Before stimulation, PBMCs were isolated using density centrifugation and then depleted of CD8+ T cells. CD8-depleted PBMCs were stimulated for 15 to 20 hours with anti-CD28/CD49d costimulation, CD40-blocking antibody and enfuvirtide to prevent new infections. Cell sorting was done on a Beckman Coulter MoFlo Legacy or XDP sorter, and dead cells were excluded with propidium iodide. For samples with more than one million cells, genomic DNA was extracted with the QIAamp DNA Mini Kit, and for all other samples the Quick-DNA Microprep Kit was used.

Specimen: CD4+ T cells sorted from PBMCs after approximately 18-hour stimulation, collected from a patient who received antiretroviral therapy. Read against the paper, the sample's cell subset or site label means: CD40L-CD69- CD45RO-high memory CD4 T cells not responding to CMV lysate. This sequence was found in an adult man with HIV who was CMV-seropositive. This sequence uses TRBV6-1 and TRBJ1-6; the D gene is unclear. The CDR3 protein is CASSENFGPLHF. The DNA sequence is as follows: TGTGCCAGCAGTGAAAACTTTGGGCCCCTCCACTTT.